Detailed here is one T cell receptor beta chain. The data belong to a study of blood T cell repertoires in COVID-19. The overall study: T cells, B-cell-depleted T cells, or PBMCs supplied cDNA or gDNA.

The CDR3 is 15 residues long. V gave up 1 base and J gave up 3 bases, with 12 bases separating them. CDR1 and CDR2 from the germline V gene are MNHNS and SASEGT. In the authors' workflow: Estimation of nucleated cell counts was performed using reference gene primer amplification. The table came from immunoSEQ multiplex PCR; TCRdb's copy has only in-frame clones and leaves some out. V, J and clone size reflect that table, while D and trimming were determined from the DNA. This sample has about 270,000 clones, with 84% found just once. The sample taken for sequencing was peripheral blood. This sequence was found in a human donor with COVID-19, enrolled during active disease. The donor label of this sample is uncertain. The chain combines TRBV6-1 with TRBJ1-1; the D is unclear. CDR3 sequence: CASSEVAAWDTEAFF. The CDR3 region has the DNA TGTGCCAGCAGTGAAGTTGCGGCTTGGGACACTGAAGCTTTCTTT.